This TCR beta chain derives from a study of OX40 agonist ivuxolimab in advanced cancers. The method was immunoSEQ multiplex PCR; TCRdb's version includes in-frame clones alone and lacks a portion of them. The sample lists 50,000 to 70,000 clones, around four fifths occurring once. The CDR3 has 15 residues. The germline V gene has CDR1 SGHDT and CDR2 YYEEEE. V was clipped by 2 bases and J by 0 bases, with 9 bases between them. The chain employs TRBV5-6 and TRBJ1-3; no firm D call. The clonotype comes from an adult with an advanced solid tumor such as melanoma, head and neck, liver or kidney cancer. This specimen consisted of CD4+ or CD8+ T cells sorted from blood, obtained in a trial of the OX40 agonist ivuxolimab. CDR3 sequence reads: CASSFYVGSGNTIYF. The CDR3 coding sequence is TGTGCCAGCAGCTTTTACGTAGGCTCTGGAAACACCATATATTTT. Filled out from reference TRBV5-6 and TRBJ1-3, the complete variable domain reads DAGVTQSPTHLIKTRGQQVTLRCSPKSGHDTVSWYQQALGQGPQFIFQYYEEEERQRGNFPDRFSGHQFPNYSSELNVNALLLGDSALYLCASSFYVGSGNTIYFGEGSWLTVV.